One and the same sample provided the 3 T cell receptor beta chains below, sequenced in a study of CD8+CD57+ T cells in acquired aplastic anemia. TCR beta VDJ combinations and CDR3 sequences were profiled from genomic DNA. TCRdb reprocessed the reads via MiXCR and lists one record per CDR3 protein. The data show 190,000 or so distinct CDR3 sequences, about half seen once. The patients chosen for sequencing had shown expansion of CD8+CD57+ cells (detected by flow cytometry). The material sequenced was sorted CD4+, CD8+, or CD8+CD57+ T cells (not recorded which) from PBMCs. These receptors were collected from a human donor with aplastic anemia.

The table lists this clonotype with a count of one. The chain carries TRBV2 and TRBJ2-1; 7 nucleotides align to TRBD2. Germline V gene lookup returns CDR1 SNHLY and CDR2 FYNNEI. The CDR3 runs to 14 residues. Trimming removed 7 bases from V and 4 bases from J; junction bases left unmatched: 7. The CDR3 nucleotides are TGTGCCAGCACGGGGCTAGCGGTTTACAATGAGCAGTTCTTC. Translating gives CASTGLAVYNEQFF.

V is TRBV24-1 and J is TRBJ2-7; no clear D. This CDR3 spans 15 amino acids. V shed 5 bases and J shed 7 bases, with 20 bases lying between them. Germline loops: CDR1 KGHDR, CDR2 SFDVKD. This chain's CDR3 is CATSALDGSYNEQYF. Here the CDR3 DNA reads TGTGCCACCAGTGCCCTGGACGGCTCCTACAATGAGCAGTACTTC.

The CDR3 spells CASSYTGRGYGYTF. The CDR3 DNA is TGTGCCAGCAGCTACACCGGCAGGGGTTATGGCTACACCTTC. The chain recombines TRBV27 with TRBJ1-2, with D possibly matching TRBD1 (6 bases). This CDR3 comprises 14 residues. The germline V gene encodes CDR1 MNHEY and CDR2 SMNVEV (reference sequence). V dropped 6 bases and J dropped 5 bases, with 16 bases sitting between them.